The 6 T cell receptor beta chains listed next were all sequenced from one sample in a study of control samples from healthy donors and cancer patients. The assay was immunoSEQ multiplex PCR, and TCRdb's table has in-frame clones only and misses some. The sample lists around 100,000 clones, about 90% seen once, with 15% to 20% in the top ten. Sequenced material: blood. These receptors were obtained from a woman aged 50 to 60 in good health.

This chain joins TRBV3-1 (or the pseudogene TRBV3-2) and TRBJ2-7; D gene unclear. CDR1 is LGHDT and CDR2 is YNNKEL in the germline V gene (reference sequence). Trimming took 4 bases from V and 1 from J, leaving 8 bases between them. The CDR3 covers 13 residues. The CDR3 DNA reads TGTGCCAGCAGCCGGACGGAGTCCTACGAGCAGTACTTC. It specifies CASSRTESYEQYF.

The rearrangement joins TRBV9 to TRBJ2-7, with 9 positions matching TRBD1. Germline trimming cut 1 base from V and 2 bases from J; bases unmatched to any gene: 4. CDR1 and CDR2 from the germline V gene are SGDLS and YYNGEE. The CDR3 is 15 amino acids. DNA of the CDR3: TGTGCCAGCAGCGTATGGGGACAGGGCCCCTACGAGCAGTACTTC. It is translated as CASSVWGQGPYEQYF.

The rearrangement joins TRBV7-2 to TRBJ1-5; the match to TRBD1 covers 8 bases. J gave up 3 bases and V 5 bases, and 3 bases lay outside the gene matches. From germline, CDR1 is SGHTA and CDR2 FQGNSA. This CDR3 contains 14 residues. The CDR3: CASSQDRVNQPQHF. The CDR3 nucleotides are TGTGCCAGCAGCCAGGACAGGGTCAATCAGCCCCAGCATTTT.

This clone was seen just once. The chain links TRBV18 to TRBJ1-1, with D possibly TRBD1 on 5 matching bases. Germline values: CDR1 KGHSH, CDR2 LQKENI. The V end lost 7 bases, the J end lost 6 bases, and 18 bases lay between the germline ends. This CDR3 spans 14 amino acids. The CDR3 DNA is TGTGCCAGCTGCACACAGGCTTTGGTTGCTGAAGCTTTCTTT. This sequence encodes CASCTQALVAEAFF.

This clone was recorded only once. The chain recombines TRBV7-3 with TRBJ2-1, with 8 bases lining up with TRBD2. Germline assignment: CDR1 SGHTA and CDR2 FQGTGA. The CDR3 loop spans 15 amino acids. V lost 2 bases, J lost 7 bases, and 7 bases stayed unmatched. This chain's CDR3 is CASSLYSASGNEQFF. CDR3 in DNA: TGTGCCAGCAGCTTATATAGTGCTAGCGGGAATGAGCAGTTCTTC. The variable domain in full, with the rest retrieved from reference TRBV7-3 and TRBJ2-1, is GAGVSQTPSNKVTEKGKYVELRCDPISGHTALYWYRQSLGQGPEFLIYFQGTGAADDSGLPNDRFFAVRPEGSVSTLKIQRTERGDSAVYLCASSLYSASGNEQFFGPGTRLTVL.

This sequence joins TRBV7-9 and TRBJ1-3; D may be TRBD1 (6 bases). V was clipped by 2 bases and J by 0 bases, with 14 bases between them. Germline V gene sequence: CDR1 SEHNR, CDR2 FQNEAQ (reference sequence). The CDR3 sequence is 17 residues long. CDR3 nucleotide sequence: TGTGCCAGCAGCTTACAGGCGGACAGCAGCTCTGGAAACACCATATATTTT. Residues: CASSLQADSSSGNTIYF.